This T cell receptor beta chain was captured in a study of beta chain features in type 1 diabetes. Study-level points and caveats: Moderate but significant shortening of TCRB CDR3s was recorded in all four CD4+ subsets from Type 1 diabetes patients. The naive, central memory and Treg TCRB repertoires of patients appeared to be more similar to one another than those of healthy donors.

This clone came up a few times. Its antigen is not known. Distinct nucleotide sequences in the sample also encode this CDR3. Since all of the isolated RNA was reverse transcribed, expressed TCRB transcripts were what got sequenced. Sequencing was performed with immunoSEQ multiplex PCR; in TCRdb, only in-frame clones are kept and a portion is missing. The sample carries a few hundred thousand clones, around 13% recorded once. Populations obtained by sorting all exceeded 98% purity. The germline V and J ends were trimmed by 3 bases and 1 base, with 6 bases remaining between them. Germline V gene lookup returns CDR1 SGHAT and CDR2 FQNNGV. This CDR3 is built from 13 residues.

This sequence joins TRBV11-2 and TRBJ1-1; the D is unclear. Sequenced input: naive CD4+ T cells from blood. This receptor was identified in a woman younger than 35 with type 1 diabetes. In DNA form, the CDR3 reads TGTGCCAGCAGCTTCGGGGAGAACACTGAAGCTTTCTTT. This sequence encodes CASSFGENTEAFF.